The sequence of this T cell receptor beta chain was determined in a study of CD8 T cells in ankylosing spondylitis. Study-level points and caveats: In ankylosing spondylitis patients, matched synovial fluid reportedly showed significant enrichment of disease-linked clones. Among TCR beta sequences, a motif of several highly homologous variants appeared characteristic of ankylosing spondylitis blood. Clones that were linked to disease were CD8+ and were relatively rare in peripheral blood.

The authors made TCR beta libraries by quantitative 5'-RACE with molecular barcodes. TCRdb re-derived calls from the 5' RACE reads in MiXCR, one entry per CDR3 protein. The repertoire holds a few hundred thousand distinct CDR3 sequences, with 20% as singletons. As concerns this clonotype: Its antigen remains unidentified.

The germline V gene has CDR1 SGDLS and CDR2 YYNGEE. V was cut by 0 bases and J by 8 bases, with 11 bases left in between. The CDR3 consists of 14 residues. The chain has TRBV9 and TRBJ1-4; D is ambiguous. The sample was blood, either unsorted or a sorted T cell fraction (not recorded which). This clonotype was sampled from a male donor with ankylosing spondylitis or in good health (not recorded which). CDR3 DNA sequence: TGTGCCAGCAGCGTAGACGGGGTGGGAGAAAAACTGTTTTTT. Protein product: CASSVDGVGEKLFF.